Shown below are 24 T cell receptor beta chains from a single sample sequenced in a study of blood T cell repertoires in COVID-19. Produced via immunoSEQ multiplex PCR; TCRdb's table is partial and in-frame only. The table records approximately 86,000 clones, 89% of them present only once. What was sequenced was peripheral blood. These receptors originate from a man in his forties or fifties with acute or convalescent COVID-19.

J is TRBJ1-6 and V is TRBV7-8, with 9 bases lining up with TRBD1. CDR3 length: 15 residues. The germline gives CDR1 SGHVS, CDR2 FQNEAQ. V shed 2 bases, J shed 10 bases, and the junction held 6 bases outside the gene matches. CDR3 in DNA: TGTGCCAGCAGCTTATCGGGACAGGGAAGGTCACCCCTCCACTTT. As protein: CASSLSGQGRSPLHF.

The rearrangement links TRBV19 to TRBJ1-2; possible D gene TRBD1, 6 bases. This CDR3 spans 13 amino acids. The germline V gene encodes CDR1 LNHDA and CDR2 SQIVND (reference sequence). V shed 6 bases and J shed 4 bases, with 12 bases lying between them. In nucleotides, the CDR3 is TGTGCCAGTAGGACAGGTGGAAGCTATGGCTACACCTTC. Translating it yields CASRTGGSYGYTF.

The chain carries TRBV9 and TRBJ1-4; D is undetermined. The CDR3 consists of 14 residues. Looked up from germline, CDR1 is SGDLS and CDR2 is YYNGEE. The V gene lost 0 bases and the J gene lost 5 bases, with 8 bases spanning the gap. CDR3 DNA sequence: TGTGCCAGCAGCGTAGGACTTACGAATGAAAAACTGTTTTTT. Translated: CASSVGLTNEKLFF. Based on the CDR3 plus reference TRBV9 and TRBJ1-4, the full variable domain is DSGVTQTPKHLITATGQRVTLRCSPRSGDLSVYWYQQSLDQGLQFLIQYYNGEERAKGNILERFSAQQFPDLHSELNLSSLELGDSALYFCASSVGLTNEKLFFGSGTQLSVL.

The sample holds one count of this clone. The V call is TRBV2, the J call TRBJ2-5, with TRBD2 matching over 9 bases. The CDR3 is 16 residues long. The germline V gene encodes CDR1 SNHLY and CDR2 FYNNEI. With 4 bases clipped from V and 7 bases from J, the junction kept 13 bases outside the gene matches. The chain's CDR3 is CASSAWSSGDRGTQYF. CDR3 nucleotides: TGTGCCAGCAGTGCTTGGTCTAGCGGGGATCGCGGGACCCAGTACTTC.

In regard to this clone: The sample contains more than one DNA sequence encoding this CDR3. V is TRBV5-1 and J is TRBJ1-4, with D perhaps matching TRBD1 (5 bases). This CDR3 region has 16 residues. Trimming took off 0 bases at V and 8 bases at J, with 17 bases between the two ends. Germline V gives CDR1 SGHRS, CDR2 YFSETQ. The CDR3 DNA sequence: TGCGCCAGCAGCTTGGCCCTGGGGGGAGGTTCAGAAAAACTGTTTTTT. This codes for CASSLALGGGSEKLFF.

The chain couples TRBV10-3 to TRBJ2-1; weak D call: TRBD1 (6 bases). Germline V gives CDR1 ENHRY, CDR2 SYGVKD. Trimming pared 3 bases from V and 2 bases from J, leaving 8 bases between. The length of the CDR3 is 14 residues. The CDR3 DNA sequence: TGTGCCATCAGTGATGGGGACACCTACAATGAGCAGTTCTTC. Translated: CAISDGDTYNEQFF.

The chain couples TRBV30 to TRBJ1-2, with TRBD1 identical over 9 bases. After removal of 2 bases from V and 13 bases from J, the junction contained 11 bases not matched to a gene. Germline loops: CDR1 GTSNPN, CDR2 SVGIG (reference sequence). CDR3 length: 13 residues. The CDR3 nucleotides are TGTGCCTGGAGTATCACCGGGACAGGGTCGATCACCTTC. Amino acids: CAWSITGTGSITF.

This clone was seen a single time. The genes are TRBV6-5 and TRBJ1-1; D is unclear. The germline gives CDR1 MNHEY, CDR2 SVGAGI. The CDR3 loop spans 12 amino acids. Trimming left V 6 bases short and J 1 base short, with 6 bases between. The CDR3 DNA is TGTGCCAGCAGCCCAGGGAACACTGAAGCTTTCTTT. Translation: CASSPGNTEAFF.

In DNA, the CDR3 is TGTGCCAGCAGCCAAGAACGGTATAATTCACCCCTCCACTTT. It specifies CASSQERYNSPLHF. This chain connects TRBV3-1 (or the pseudogene TRBV3-2) to TRBJ1-6, with D unresolved. V lost 0 bases and J lost 4, with 4 bases in between. Germline CDR1 LGHDT, CDR2 YNNKEL (reference sequence). The CDR3 runs to 14 residues.

V and J are TRBV4-1 and TRBJ2-3, with 14 bases lining up with TRBD2. Germline CDR1 reads MGHRA; CDR2 reads YSYEKL. After removal of 3 bases from V and 3 bases from J, the junction contained 2 bases not matched to a gene. The CDR3 runs to 16 residues. CDR3 in amino acids: CASSQTSGGATDTQYF. Written as DNA, the CDR3 is TGCGCCAGCAGCCAGACTAGCGGGGGGGCAACAGATACGCAGTATTTT.

V and J are TRBV5-8 and TRBJ2-1, with TRBD1 matching over 8 bases. This CDR3 has 15 residues. Germline V lookup: CDR1 SGHTS, CDR2 YDEGEE. V was clipped by 2 bases and J by 7 bases; unmatched bases: 8. The CDR3 reads CASSLGQGSFNEQFF. Here the CDR3 DNA reads TGTGCCAGCAGCTTAGGACAGGGTAGTTTTAATGAGCAGTTCTTC.

The V gene is TRBV27, the J gene TRBJ1-5, with unresolved D. The CDR3 sequence is 17 residues long. Germline assignment: CDR1 MNHEY and CDR2 SMNVEV (reference sequence). V was pared by 0 bases and J by 3 bases, with 15 bases between. Written as DNA, the CDR3 is TGTGCCAGCAGTTTATCAATGGCGGGCCTGCTCAATCAGCCCCAGCATTTT. This codes for CASSLSMAGLLNQPQHF.

The chain links TRBV10-3 to TRBJ2-7; D uncertain. This CDR3 has 12 amino acids. Between the trimmed V and J ends, which lost 2 bases and 3 bases, there was a span of 5 bases. The germline gives CDR1 ENHRY, CDR2 SYGVKD. The CDR3 DNA reads as TGTGCCATCAGTGAGGAGTTCTACGAGCAGTACTTC. Translating gives CAISEEFYEQYF.

This chain uses TRBV25-1 with TRBJ1-2; 8 nucleotides align to TRBD1. Germline CDR1 is MGHDK and CDR2 is SYGVNS. The CDR3 loop spans 13 amino acids. The J segment lost 8 bases and the V segment lost 4 bases, leaving 6 bases of the junction unmatched. The DNA for the CDR3 is TGTGCCAGCAGTGCGGGGACAGGTTCCGGCTACACCTTC. It translates to CASSAGTGSGYTF.

This sequence joins TRBV19 and TRBJ2-6; 7 positions match TRBD2. The CDR3 extends over 16 amino acids. The germline V gene has CDR1 LNHDA and CDR2 SQIVND (reference sequence). Trimming took 6 bases from V and 3 from J; bases not matched to a gene: 8. The CDR3 sequence: CASRQRGGYGANVLTF. The CDR3 DNA follows: TGTGCCAGTAGACAACGGGGAGGGTATGGGGCCAACGTCCTGACTTTC.

V is TRBV28 and J is TRBJ1-5; no clear D gene. V was cut by 2 bases and J by 0 bases, with 11 bases left in between. This CDR3 contains 16 residues. Germline V gives CDR1 MDHEN, CDR2 SYDVKM. The CDR3 region is CASSLGRIYSNQPQHF. In DNA, the CDR3 is TGTGCCAGCAGTTTAGGGAGGATCTATAGCAATCAGCCCCAGCATTTT.

The gene calls are TRBV7-3 and TRBJ2-5; no clear D gene. The CDR3 runs 13 residues. The germline V and J ends were trimmed by 5 bases and 7 bases, with 14 bases remaining between them. Looked up from germline, CDR1 is SGHTA and CDR2 is FQGTGA. The CDR3 coding sequence is TGTGCCAGCAGCCCCTCTGCCGGCGGGACCCAGTACTTC. Its protein product is CASSPSAGGTQYF.

This chain links TRBV7-8 with TRBJ2-7; 8 bases are shared with TRBD1. This CDR3 region has 14 residues. J gave up 3 bases and V 3 bases, and 4 bases lay outside the gene matches. The germline V gene has CDR1 SGHVS and CDR2 FQNEAQ. The CDR3 DNA sequence: TGTGCCAGCAGCTTGGTAACAGGGGGCTACGAGCAGTACGTC. The encoded protein is CASSLVTGGYEQYV.

The V gene is TRBV7-5, the J gene TRBJ1-2; the table's D call TRBD1 went unverified against the DNA. TRBV7-5 is a pseudogene. The CDR3 length is 15 residues. The CDR3 is CARSLGQENNYGYTF. The CDR3 nucleotides read TGTGCCAGAAGCTTAGGACAGGAGAATAACTATGGCTACACCTTC.

This chain joins TRBV3-1 (or the pseudogene TRBV3-2) and TRBJ2-3, with 8 bases identical to TRBD2. Germline V gives CDR1 LGHDT, CDR2 YNNKEL (reference sequence). J was trimmed by 4 bases and V by 4 bases; bases with no gene match: 4. The CDR3 sequence is 14 residues long. The CDR3 sequence: CASSPTSAADTQYF. As DNA, the CDR3 is TGTGCCAGCAGCCCGACTAGCGCCGCAGATACGCAGTATTTT.

The CDR3 DNA follows: TGCGCCAGCAGCCTTGGTTCAGGGTTGAGCTCCTATAATTCACCCCTCCACTTT. Protein product: CASSLGSGLSSYNSPLHF. The chain combines TRBV5-1 with TRBJ1-6, with D maybe TRBD1 (5 bases). The germline V and J ends were trimmed by 4 bases and 0 bases, with 17 bases remaining between them. The CDR3 has 18 amino acids. Germline CDR1 reads SGHRS; CDR2 reads YFSETQ.

The chain links TRBV6-5 to TRBJ1-1, with 7 bases fitting TRBD1. The V gene end was trimmed by 7 bases and the J gene end by 5 bases; junction bases not matched to a gene: 10. The CDR3 contains 14 residues. Germline values: CDR1 MNHEY, CDR2 SVGAGI. This chain's CDR3 is CASTQGGRGTEAFF. CDR3 sequence (DNA): TGTGCCAGCACCCAGGGGGGCCGGGGGACTGAAGCTTTCTTT.

This chain joins TRBV9 and TRBJ2-5; TRBD2 agrees at 10 bases. V was pared by 0 bases and J by 5 bases, with 10 bases of the junction left unmatched. The CDR3 loop spans 17 amino acids. Germline V gene sequence: CDR1 SGDLS, CDR2 YYNGEE. The CDR3 nucleotides read TGTGCCAGCAGCGTAGCTACCAGCGGGGGGGCTCAGGAGACCCAGTACTTC. It is translated as CASSVATSGGAQETQYF.

The chain carries TRBV6-5 and TRBJ2-4; 8 bases fit TRBD2. Germline V lookup: CDR1 MNHEY, CDR2 SVGAGI. The junction had 7 bases not matched to a gene; V was cut back by 0 bases and J by 9 bases. The CDR3 runs 15 residues. The CDR3, as DNA: TGTGCCAGCAGTTACTCTCCGGGGGGGGCGGGCATTCAGTACTTC. Encoded protein: CASSYSPGGAGIQYF.